This TCR beta chain was identified during a study of T cell responses to AZD1222 COVID-19 vaccine. The repertoire was sequenced with immunoSEQ multiplex PCR; TCRdb's copy has only in-frame clones and lacks some. Here the sample spans about 200,000 clones, roughly 92% being singletons. The junction had 15 bases not matched to a gene; V was cut back by 4 bases and J by 6 bases. The CDR3 totals 16 residues. From germline, CDR1 is SGHNT and CDR2 YYREEE (reference sequence). The chain combines TRBV5-4 with TRBJ1-2; 7 positions agree with TRBD1. The TCR sequence derives from an adult who received the AZD1222 COVID-19 vaccine. The specimen comprised peripheral blood, sampled 28 days after the second AZD1222 dose. DNA of the CDR3: TGTGCCAGCAGCCTCCGCTCGGCCGGGACAGCCGATGGCTACACCTTC. Protein: CASSLRSAGTADGYTF.